This T cell receptor (beta chain) was identified in a study of T cells after yellow fever vaccination. In its sample, this clonotype was seen a few times. Its antigen is as yet unknown. Template switching with 5'RACE generated the TCR cDNA and added a universal primer site and UMIs. From the 5' RACE reads, TCRdb called clonotypes with MiXCR, one entry per CDR3 protein. The table shows about 630,000 distinct CDR3 sequences, with roughly 12% occurring only once. Points from the study as a whole: Reappearing after the booster were most of the clones from primary vaccination (roughly 96% CD4, 88% CD8).

This sample comprised PBMCs, obtained on the day of the yellow fever booster vaccination. The receptor was derived from a man aged 30 to 39 who received the YFV17D yellow fever vaccine.

CDR3 bases: TGCAGTGCGGGAGGCATGGATCGCCGTACGCAGTATTTT. This sequence encodes CSAGGMDRRTQYF. The genes are TRBV20-1 and TRBJ2-3, with D possibly TRBD2 on 6 matching bases. The germline V gene encodes CDR1 DFQATT and CDR2 SNEGSKA (reference sequence). The CDR3 totals 13 residues. Trimming removed 6 bases at V and 8 bases at J, with 18 bases between.